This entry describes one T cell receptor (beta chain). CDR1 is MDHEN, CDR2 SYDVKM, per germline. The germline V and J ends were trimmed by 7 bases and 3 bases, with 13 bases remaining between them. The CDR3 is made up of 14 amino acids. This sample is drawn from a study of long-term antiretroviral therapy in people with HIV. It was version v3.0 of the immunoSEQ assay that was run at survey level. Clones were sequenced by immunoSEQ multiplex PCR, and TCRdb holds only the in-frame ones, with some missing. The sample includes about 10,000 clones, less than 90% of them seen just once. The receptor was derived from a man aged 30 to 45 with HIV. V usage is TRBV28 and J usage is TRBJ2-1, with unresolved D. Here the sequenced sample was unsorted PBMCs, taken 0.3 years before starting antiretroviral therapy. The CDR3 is CASMLGNSYNEQFF. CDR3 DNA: TGTGCCAGCATGTTGGGAAATAGCTACAATGAGCAGTTCTTC.